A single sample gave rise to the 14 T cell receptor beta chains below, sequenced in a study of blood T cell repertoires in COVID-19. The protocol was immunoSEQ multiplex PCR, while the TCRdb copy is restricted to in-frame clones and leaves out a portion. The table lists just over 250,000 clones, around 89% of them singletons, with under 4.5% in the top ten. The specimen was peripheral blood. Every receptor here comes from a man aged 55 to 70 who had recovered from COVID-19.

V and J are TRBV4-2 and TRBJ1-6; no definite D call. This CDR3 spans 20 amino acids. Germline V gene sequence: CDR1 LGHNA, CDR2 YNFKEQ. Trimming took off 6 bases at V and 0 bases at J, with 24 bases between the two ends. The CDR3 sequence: CASRPEVAAPGSSYNSPLHF. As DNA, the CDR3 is TGTGCCAGCAGACCGGAGGTAGCAGCCCCCGGGAGCTCCTATAATTCACCCCTCCACTTT.

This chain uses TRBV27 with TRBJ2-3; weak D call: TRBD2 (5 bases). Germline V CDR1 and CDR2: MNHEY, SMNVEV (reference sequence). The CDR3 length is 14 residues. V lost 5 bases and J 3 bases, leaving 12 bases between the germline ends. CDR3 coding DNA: TGTGCCAGCAGTATGGCTAGCCGGACAGATACGCAGTATTTT. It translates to CASSMASRTDTQYF.

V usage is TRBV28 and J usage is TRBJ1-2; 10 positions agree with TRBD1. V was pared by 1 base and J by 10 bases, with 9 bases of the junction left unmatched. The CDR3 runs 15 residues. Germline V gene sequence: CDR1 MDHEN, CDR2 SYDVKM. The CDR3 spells CASSLSARQGADYTF. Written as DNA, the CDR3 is TGTGCCAGCAGTTTATCCGCGAGACAGGGGGCAGACTACACCTTC.

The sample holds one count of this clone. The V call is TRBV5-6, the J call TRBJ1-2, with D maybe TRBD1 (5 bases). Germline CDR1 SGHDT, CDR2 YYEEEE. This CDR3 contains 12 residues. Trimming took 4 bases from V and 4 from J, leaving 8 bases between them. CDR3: CASSTTAYGYTF. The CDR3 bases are TGTGCCAGCAGCACGACAGCCTATGGCTACACCTTC.

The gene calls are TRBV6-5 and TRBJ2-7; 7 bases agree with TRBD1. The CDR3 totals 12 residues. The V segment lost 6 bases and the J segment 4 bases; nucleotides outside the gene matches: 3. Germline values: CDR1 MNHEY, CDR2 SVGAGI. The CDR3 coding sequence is TGTGCCAGCAGGACAGGGTCTTACGAGCAGTACTTC. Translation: CASRTGSYEQYF.

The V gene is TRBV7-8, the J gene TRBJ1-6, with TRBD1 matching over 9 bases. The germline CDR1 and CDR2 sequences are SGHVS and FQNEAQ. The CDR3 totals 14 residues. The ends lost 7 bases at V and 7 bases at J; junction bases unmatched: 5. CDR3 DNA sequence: TGTGCCAGCAACCGAGGGACAGGGAATTCACCCCTCCACTTT. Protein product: CASNRGTGNSPLHF.

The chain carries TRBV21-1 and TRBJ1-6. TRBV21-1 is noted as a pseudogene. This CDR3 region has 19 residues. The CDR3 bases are TGTGCCAGCAGCAATCCCCGGGGAAACAGCCGGAGAGAGAATTCACCCCTCCACTTT. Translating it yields CASSNPRGNSRRENSPLHF.

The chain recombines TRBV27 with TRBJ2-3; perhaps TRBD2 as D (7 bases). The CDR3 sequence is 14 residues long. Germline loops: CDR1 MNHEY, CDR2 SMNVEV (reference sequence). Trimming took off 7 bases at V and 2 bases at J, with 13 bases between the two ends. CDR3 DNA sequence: TGTGCCAGCAATGGGGGGGGCGCCACAGATACGCAGTATTTT. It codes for CASNGGGATDTQYF.

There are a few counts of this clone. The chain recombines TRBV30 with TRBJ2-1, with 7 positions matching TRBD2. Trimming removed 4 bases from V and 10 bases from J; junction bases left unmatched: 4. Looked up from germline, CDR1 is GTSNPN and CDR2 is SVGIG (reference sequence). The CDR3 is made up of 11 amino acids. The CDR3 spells CAWKGRGEQFF. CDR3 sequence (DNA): TGTGCCTGGAAAGGGCGGGGGGAGCAGTTCTTC. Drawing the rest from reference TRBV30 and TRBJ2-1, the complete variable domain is SQTIHQWPATLVQPVGSPLSLECTVEGTSNPNLYWYRQAAGRGLQLLFYSVGIGQISSEVPQNLSASRPQDRQFILSSKKLLLSDSGFYLCAWKGRGEQFFGPGTRLTVL.

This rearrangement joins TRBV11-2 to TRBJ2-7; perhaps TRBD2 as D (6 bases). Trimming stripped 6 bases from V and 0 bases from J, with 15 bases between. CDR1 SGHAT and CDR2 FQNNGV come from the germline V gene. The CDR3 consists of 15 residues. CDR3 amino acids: CASSWSGGSSYEQYF. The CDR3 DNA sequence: TGTGCCAGCAGTTGGAGTGGGGGGAGCTCCTACGAGCAGTACTTC.

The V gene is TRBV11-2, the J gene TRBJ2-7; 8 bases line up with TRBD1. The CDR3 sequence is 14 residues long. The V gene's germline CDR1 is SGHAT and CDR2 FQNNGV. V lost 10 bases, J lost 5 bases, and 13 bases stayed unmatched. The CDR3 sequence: CATRHRQGSDEQYF. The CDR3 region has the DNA TGTGCCACCAGACACAGACAGGGGAGCGACGAGCAGTACTTC. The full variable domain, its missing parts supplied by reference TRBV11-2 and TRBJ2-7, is EAGVAQSPRYKIIEKRQSVAFWCNPISGHATLYWYQQILGQGPKLLIQFQNNGVVDDSQLPKDRFSAERLKGVDSTLKIQPAKLEDSAVYLCATRHRQGSDEQYFGPGTRLTVT.

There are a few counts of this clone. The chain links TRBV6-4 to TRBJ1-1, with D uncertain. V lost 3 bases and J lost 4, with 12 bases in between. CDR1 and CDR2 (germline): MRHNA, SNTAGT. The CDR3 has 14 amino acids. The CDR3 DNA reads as TGTGCCAGCAGTGATGAACTTGGTAGCACTGAAGCTTTCTTT. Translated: CASSDELGSTEAFF.

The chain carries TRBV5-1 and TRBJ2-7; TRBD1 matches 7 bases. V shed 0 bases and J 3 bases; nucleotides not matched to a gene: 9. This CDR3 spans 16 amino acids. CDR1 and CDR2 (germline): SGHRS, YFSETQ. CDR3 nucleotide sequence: TGCGCCAGCAGCTTGGGGGGACAGCGCATCCTCTACGAGCAGTACTTC. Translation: CASSLGGQRILYEQYF.

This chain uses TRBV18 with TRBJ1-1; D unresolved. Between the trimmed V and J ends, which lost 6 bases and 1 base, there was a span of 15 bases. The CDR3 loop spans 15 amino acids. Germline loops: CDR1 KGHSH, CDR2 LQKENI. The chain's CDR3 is CASSLSIGRNTEAFF. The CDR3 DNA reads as TGTGCCAGCTCTCTTTCAATTGGGAGGAACACTGAAGCTTTCTTT. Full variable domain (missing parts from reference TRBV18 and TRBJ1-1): NAGVMQNPRHLVRRRGQEARLRCSPMKGHSHVYWYRQLPEEGLKFMVYLQKENIIDESGMPKERFSAEFPKEGPSILRIQQVVRGDSAAYFCASSLSIGRNTEAFFGQGTRLTVV.